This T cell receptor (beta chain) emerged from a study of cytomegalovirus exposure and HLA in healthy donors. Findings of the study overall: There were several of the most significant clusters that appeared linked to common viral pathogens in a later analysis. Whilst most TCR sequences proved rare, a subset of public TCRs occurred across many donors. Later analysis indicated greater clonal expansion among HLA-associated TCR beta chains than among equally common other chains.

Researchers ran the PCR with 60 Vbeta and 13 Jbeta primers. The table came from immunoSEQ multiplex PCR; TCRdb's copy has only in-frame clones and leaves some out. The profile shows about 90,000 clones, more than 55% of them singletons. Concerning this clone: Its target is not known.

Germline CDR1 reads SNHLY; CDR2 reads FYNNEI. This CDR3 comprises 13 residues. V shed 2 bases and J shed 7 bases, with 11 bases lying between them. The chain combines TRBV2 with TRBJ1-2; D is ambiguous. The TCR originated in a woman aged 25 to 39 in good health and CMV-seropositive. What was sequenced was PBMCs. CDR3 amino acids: CASSELGVTGYTF. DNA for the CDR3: TGTGCCAGCAGTGAACTCGGGGTAACTGGCTACACCTTC.